This entry describes one T cell receptor beta chain. Its cognate antigen is unknown. Sequencing was at survey level. Assay: immunoSEQ multiplex PCR; the TCRdb copy retains only in-frame clones and omits some. Of approximately 40,000 clones in the sample, 65% to 85% were seen once. Germline lookup yields CDR1 MGHRA and CDR2 YSYEKL. This CDR3 has 14 residues. Trimming shortened V by 0 bases and J by 13 bases, and 15 bases separated the two germline ends. Rectal tissue came from one to two pinch biopsies taken at colonoscopy. This sample stems from a study of pediatric ulcerative colitis. Whole-study results and caveats: Acute severe colitis showed lower rectal diversity from clonal expansions. Blood-rectal clonal overlap within each person was significantly higher in ulcerative colitis patients than controls.

This receptor was identified in a boy between 10 and 17 years old with severe ulcerative colitis. Sequencing was carried out using gut tissue. The V gene is TRBV4-1, the J gene TRBJ1-4; D gene uncertain. CDR3 coding DNA: TGCGCCAGCAGCCAAGATCGCGGGAATAGTAGACTGTTTTTT. As protein: CASSQDRGNSRLFF.